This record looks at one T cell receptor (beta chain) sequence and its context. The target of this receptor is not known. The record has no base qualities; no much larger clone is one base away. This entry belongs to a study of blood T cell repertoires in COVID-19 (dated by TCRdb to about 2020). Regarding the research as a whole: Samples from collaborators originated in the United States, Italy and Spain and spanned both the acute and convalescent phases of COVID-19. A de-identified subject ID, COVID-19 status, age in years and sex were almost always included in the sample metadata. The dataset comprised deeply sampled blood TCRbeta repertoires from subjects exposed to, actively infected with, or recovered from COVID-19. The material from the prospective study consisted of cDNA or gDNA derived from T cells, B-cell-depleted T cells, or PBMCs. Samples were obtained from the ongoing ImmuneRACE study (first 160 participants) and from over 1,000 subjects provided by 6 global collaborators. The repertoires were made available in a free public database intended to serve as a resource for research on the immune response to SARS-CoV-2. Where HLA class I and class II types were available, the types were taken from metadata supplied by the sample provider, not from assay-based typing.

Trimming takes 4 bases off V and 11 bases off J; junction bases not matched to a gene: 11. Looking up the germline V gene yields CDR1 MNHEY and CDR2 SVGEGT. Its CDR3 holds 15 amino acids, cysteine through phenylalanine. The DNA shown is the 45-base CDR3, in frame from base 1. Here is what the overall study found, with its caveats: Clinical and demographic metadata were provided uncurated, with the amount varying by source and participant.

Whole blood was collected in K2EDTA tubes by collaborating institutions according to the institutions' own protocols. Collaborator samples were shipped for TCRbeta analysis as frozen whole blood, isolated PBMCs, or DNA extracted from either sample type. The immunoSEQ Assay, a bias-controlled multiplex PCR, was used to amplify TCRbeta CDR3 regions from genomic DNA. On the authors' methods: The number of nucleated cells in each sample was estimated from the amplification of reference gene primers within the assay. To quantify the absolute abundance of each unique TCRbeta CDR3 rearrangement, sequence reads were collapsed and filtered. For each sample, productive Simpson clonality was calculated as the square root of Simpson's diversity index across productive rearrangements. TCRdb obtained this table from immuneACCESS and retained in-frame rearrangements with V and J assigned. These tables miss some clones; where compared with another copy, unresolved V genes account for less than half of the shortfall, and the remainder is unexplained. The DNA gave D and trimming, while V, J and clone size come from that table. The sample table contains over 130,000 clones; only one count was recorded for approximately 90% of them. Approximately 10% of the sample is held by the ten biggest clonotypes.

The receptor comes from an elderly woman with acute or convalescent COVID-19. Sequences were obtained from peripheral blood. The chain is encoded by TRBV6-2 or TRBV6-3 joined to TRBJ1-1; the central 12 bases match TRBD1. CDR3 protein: CASSSTGTGGADAFF. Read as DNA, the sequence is TGTGCCAGCAGTTCCACCGGGACAGGGGGCGCGGACGCTTTCTTT.